The 23 T cell receptor beta chains reported below all come from one sample, sequenced in a study of patients and donors after allogeneic stem cell transplantation. TCRdb re-analysed the RT-PCR reads in MiXCR, keeping a single row per CDR3 protein. Here the sample spans hundreds of thousands of distinct CDR3 sequences, more than 15% being singletons. Sequences were obtained from blood, either unsorted or a sorted T cell fraction (not recorded which). Source of these receptors: a human donor who was either an allogeneic HSCT recipient or a stem cell or donor lymphocyte infusion donor (not recorded which). It is not recorded whose cells these are; they may come from a transplant donor.

V gene TRBV6-6 combines with J gene TRBJ2-5; D is perhaps TRBD1 (6 bases). The CDR3 totals 13 residues. From germline, CDR1 is MNHNY and CDR2 SVGAGI (reference sequence). V dropped 5 bases and J dropped 5 bases, with 12 bases sitting between them. In DNA form, the CDR3 reads TGTGCCAGCAGTCATCCGAGGGGGGAGACCCAGTACTTC. Protein product: CASSHPRGETQYF.

This clonotype was counted between two and nine times. The chain joins TRBV3-1 to TRBJ1-4; D may be TRBD1 (5 bases). CDR1 and CDR2 (germline): LGHDT, YNNKEL (reference sequence). Trimming removed 4 bases from V and 6 bases from J, with 15 bases in between. The CDR3 is made up of 15 amino acids. The CDR3 DNA follows: TGTGCCAGCAGCCGCGGACAAAAAGGGGATGAAAAACTGTTTTTT. It yields the protein CASSRGQKGDEKLFF.

The J gene is TRBJ2-7, the V gene TRBV7-8; D is undetermined. V was clipped by 3 bases and J by 5 bases, with 14 bases between them. The CDR3 is made up of 14 amino acids. The germline CDR1 and CDR2 sequences are SGHVS and FQNEAQ. The CDR3 sequence: CASSFRRFINEQYF. CDR3 bases: TGTGCCAGCAGCTTCCGCCGATTCATCAACGAGCAGTACTTC. The full variable domain, completed using reference TRBV7-8 and TRBJ2-7, is GAGVSQSPRYKVAKRGQDVALRCDPISGHVSLFWYQQALGQGPEFLTYFQNEAQLDKSGLPSDRFFAERPEGSVSTLKIQRTQQEDSAVYLCASSFRRFINEQYFGPGTRLTVT.

The V gene is TRBV5-1, the J gene TRBJ2-3; 15 bases are a match to TRBD2. The CDR3 length is 17 residues. The germline CDR1 and CDR2 sequences are SGHRS and YFSETQ. Trimming cost V 4 bases and J 6 bases; bases outside gene matches: 9. CDR3 in amino acids: CASSRWTSGRAGDTQYF. As DNA, the CDR3 is TGCGCCAGCAGCCGCTGGACTAGCGGGAGGGCCGGGGATACGCAGTATTTT. The entire variable domain, with the rest obtained from reference TRBV5-1 and TRBJ2-3, is as follows: KAGVTQTPRYLIKTRGQQVTLSCSPISGHRSVSWYQQTPGQGLQFLFEYFSETQRNKGNFPGRFSGRQFSNSRSEMNVSTLELGDSALYLCASSRWTSGRAGDTQYFGPGTRLTVL.

This clonotype has a handful of counts. This chain joins TRBV7-3 and TRBJ2-2; D ambiguous. From germline, CDR1 is SGHTA and CDR2 FQGTGA. The V end was cut by 1 base, the J end by 8 bases, with 14 bases between. CDR3 length equals 15 residues. The CDR3 DNA follows: TGTGCCAGCAGCTTAAACTCCGTCCCCCCAGGGGAGCTGTTTTTT. Amino acids: CASSLNSVPPGELFF.

The rearrangement uses TRBV9 and TRBJ1-5; 7 nucleotides match TRBD1. Losses at the gene ends were 2 bases for V and 9 bases for J; bases not matched to a gene: 8. Germline CDR1 is SGDLS and CDR2 is YYNGEE. The CDR3 extends over 14 amino acids. CDR3 residues: CASSVNDRVGPQHF. CDR3 in DNA: TGTGCCAGCAGCGTTAACGACAGGGTGGGGCCCCAGCATTTT.

This clonotype was seen a few times. J is TRBJ1-4 and V is TRBV6-4, with 7 bases that match TRBD1. CDR1 and CDR2 from the germline V gene are MRHNA and SNTAGT. After removal of 3 bases from V and 6 bases from J, the junction contained 10 bases not matched to a gene. The CDR3 totals 16 residues. CDR3 in amino acids: CASSESTGVGYEKLFF. CDR3 bases: TGTGCCAGCAGTGAATCTACAGGGGTAGGATATGAAAAACTGTTTTTT.

The chain uses TRBV24-1 and TRBJ2-7; D not certain. Deletions cut 3 bases from V and 6 bases from J, with 8 bases between. The CDR3 has 12 amino acids. Germline V lookup: CDR1 KGHDR, CDR2 SFDVKD. CDR3 sequence (DNA): TGTGCCACCAGTGATCCTGTAGGCGAGCAGTACTTC. It codes for CATSDPVGEQYF.

This clonotype was observed many times. The V and J genes are TRBV29-1 and TRBJ2-4; D may be TRBD1 (6 bases). The CDR3 runs 15 residues. Per the germline V gene, CDR1 is SQVTM and CDR2 is ANQGSEA. V lost 1 base to trimming and J lost 9 bases, with 19 bases between them. The CDR3 here is CSVEGDTRGRGIQYF. The CDR3 DNA reads as TGCAGCGTTGAAGGGGATACCAGGGGACGAGGCATTCAGTACTTC.

This clonotype turned up a few times. This chain links TRBV7-9 with TRBJ1-1; D remains unclear. This CDR3 contains 11 residues. The germline V gene encodes CDR1 SEHNR and CDR2 FQNEAQ (reference sequence). Trimming cost V 3 bases and J 11 bases, with 10 bases left between them. CDR3 sequence: CASSLTVEAFF. CDR3 sequence (DNA): TGTGCCAGCAGCTTGACTGTAGAGGCTTTCTTT. Using reference TRBV7-9 and TRBJ1-1 for the parts outside the CDR3, the full variable domain is DTGVSQNPRHKITKRGQNVTFRCDPISEHNRLYWYRQTLGQGPEFLTYFQNEAQLEKSRLLSDRFSAERPKGSFSTLEIQRTEQGDSAMYLCASSLTVEAFFGQGTRLTVV.

The sample holds a few counts of this clonotype. The chain carries TRBV4-1 and TRBJ2-3; D unresolved. Per germline, CDR1 MGHRA and CDR2 YSYEKL. The CDR3 sequence is 14 residues long. Deletions cut 0 bases from V and 5 bases from J, with 9 bases between. Here the CDR3 reads CASSQESIGDTQYF. The CDR3 nucleotides read TGCGCCAGCAGCCAAGAAAGTATCGGAGATACGCAGTATTTT.

This clonotype was observed at least ten times. A read error may account for a junction end that differs from germline. V is TRBV5-1 and J is TRBJ1-1; the D is unclear. Germline CDR1 reads SGHRS; CDR2 reads YFSETQ. CDR3 size: 13 residues. CDR3 protein: CASSLDLNTEAFF. DNA of the CDR3: TGTGCCAGCAGCTTAGATTTGAACACTGAAGCTTTCTTT.

This clonotype was recorded a few times. The rearrangement uses TRBV4-1 and TRBJ2-5; D is uncertain. V lost 4 bases and J lost 4, with 19 bases in between. This CDR3 spans 16 amino acids. CDR1 and CDR2 from the germline V gene are MGHRA and YSYEKL. The CDR3 DNA reads as TGCGCCAGCAGCCGGTTCTCGGCCGGCGTGGGAGAGACCCAGTACTTC. Translated: CASSRFSAGVGETQYF.

The J gene is TRBJ2-1, the V gene TRBV15; 10 bases fit TRBD2. The CDR3 consists of 15 residues. Germline CDR1 reads LNHNV; CDR2 reads YYDKDF (reference sequence). Unmatched junction bases numbered 7, after V lost 4 bases and J lost 7 bases. For the CDR3, the DNA is TGTGCCACCAGCAAAAGAAGCGGGAGGGGAAATGAGCAGTTCTTC. Amino acids: CATSKRSGRGNEQFF.

This clonotype came up a few times. The gene calls are TRBV6-1 and TRBJ1-3; D might be TRBD1 (5 bases). The germline CDR1 and CDR2 sequences are MNHNS and SASEGT. The CDR3 length is 15 residues. V lost 6 bases to trimming and J lost 0 bases, with 12 bases between them. For the CDR3, the DNA is TGTGCCAGCAGCCTAGAAGGGGCCTCTGGAAACACCATATATTTT. This encodes CASSLEGASGNTIYF.

In this sample, this clonotype turned up a few times. The rearrangement uses TRBV19 and TRBJ2-3; D may be TRBD2 (5 bases). Per germline, CDR1 LNHDA and CDR2 SQIVND (reference sequence). V was shortened by 8 bases and J by 5 bases, with 17 bases between the two germline ends. This CDR3 has 14 residues. The CDR3 DNA reads as TGTGCCAGTTGGGGTCGGAGGCCAGGAGATACGCAGTATTTT. The encoded protein is CASWGRRPGDTQYF. The full variable domain, completed using reference TRBV19 and TRBJ2-3, is DGGITQSPKYLFRKEGQNVTLSCEQNLNHDAMYWYRQDPGQGLRLIYYSQIVNDFQKGDIAEGYSVSREKKESFPLTVTSAQKNPTAFYLCASWGRRPGDTQYFGPGTRLTVL.

J is TRBJ1-1 and V is TRBV5-1; D remains ambiguous. Germline CDR1 is SGHRS and CDR2 is YFSETQ. This CDR3 has 13 amino acids. V lost 2 bases and J 2 bases, leaving 7 bases between the germline ends. CDR3 sequence: CASSLDTNTEAFF. CDR3 nucleotide sequence: TGCGCCAGCAGCTTAGACACCAACACTGAAGCTTTCTTT. Looking up the rest from reference TRBV5-1 and TRBJ1-1 gives the full variable domain: KAGVTQTPRYLIKTRGQQVTLSCSPISGHRSVSWYQQTPGQGLQFLFEYFSETQRNKGNFPGRFSGRQFSNSRSEMNVSTLELGDSALYLCASSLDTNTEAFFGQGTRLTVV.

Only a few counts were recorded for this clonotype. The chain recombines TRBV15 with TRBJ2-1; no clear D. This CDR3 is 11 amino acids long. Germline lookup yields CDR1 LNHNV and CDR2 YYDKDF (reference sequence). V lost 5 bases, J lost 7 bases, and 6 bases lay in between. DNA of the CDR3: TGTGCCACCAGCCGCACTAATGAGCAGTTCTTC. Its translation is CATSRTNEQFF. Full variable domain (remainder filled in from reference TRBV15 and TRBJ2-1): DAMVIQNPRYQVTQFGKPVTLSCSQTLNHNVMYWYQQKSSQAPKLLFHYYDKDFNNEADTPDNFQSRRPNTSFCFLDIRSPGLGDTAMYLCATSRTNEQFFGPGTRLTVL.

This clonotype came up a few times. The gene calls are TRBV19 and TRBJ2-3; 14 positions match TRBD2. The V gene's germline CDR1 is LNHDA and CDR2 SQIVND (reference sequence). J gave up 6 bases and V 4 bases, and 6 bases lay outside the gene matches. This CDR3 has 16 residues. CDR3 protein: CASSRGLAGASDTQYF. In DNA, the CDR3 is TGTGCCAGTAGTAGGGGACTAGCGGGAGCTTCCGATACGCAGTATTTT.

The rearrangement joins TRBV21-1 to TRBJ1-1; no DNA check was done on the table's D call, TRBD1. TRBV21-1 is a documented pseudogene. The CDR3 length is 14 residues. Here the CDR3 DNA reads TGTGCCAGCAGCAACAAGGGGTCGAACACTGAAGCTTTCTTT. Protein sequence: CASSNKGSNTEAFF.

This clonotype was seen only a few times. The chain couples TRBV20-1 to TRBJ2-1; 10 nucleotides match TRBD2. Unmatched junction bases numbered 7, after V lost 6 bases and J lost 5 bases. CDR1 DFQATT and CDR2 SNEGSKA come from the germline V gene (reference sequence). This CDR3 comprises 14 residues. The CDR3 DNA reads as TGCAGTGCCTTTCTAGCGGGGGTGCACAATGAGCAGTTCTTC. Protein: CSAFLAGVHNEQFF.

This clonotype occurred once. The rearrangement links TRBV10-3 to TRBJ1-2, with 7 bases matching TRBD1. Germline trimming cut 11 bases from V and 4 bases from J; bases unmatched to any gene: 19. Germline loops: CDR1 ENHRY, CDR2 SYGVKD. CDR3 length: 16 amino acids. CDR3 bases: TGTGCCTCATGGGTTTCGGGACAGCCGCCGTTCTATGGCTACACCTTC. This codes for CASWVSGQPPFYGYTF.

This clonotype was picked up a small number of times. The V gene is TRBV20-1, the J gene TRBJ2-5; D gene uncertain. Germline CDR1 is DFQATT and CDR2 is SNEGSKA (reference sequence). The germline V and J ends were trimmed by 3 bases and 1 base, with 12 bases remaining between them. The CDR3 has 14 amino acids. The CDR3 DNA follows: TGCAGTGCTAGTCTACCTACCGCCCAAGAGACCCAGTACTTC. Translated, it gives CSASLPTAQETQYF.